The source of this T cell receptor (beta chain) is a study of OX40 agonist ivuxolimab in advanced cancers. The CDR3 runs to 15 residues. Method: immunoSEQ multiplex PCR; TCRdb's copy keeps in-frame clones and lacks some. The sample holds around 100,000 clones; roughly 90% are singletons and the top ten take 0.54%. The clonotype was recovered from an adult with an advanced solid tumor such as melanoma, head and neck, liver or kidney cancer. Source: CD4+ or CD8+ T cells sorted from blood, taken in a trial of the OX40 agonist ivuxolimab. The chain has TRBV21-1 and TRBJ2-3; no check of the table's D call, TRBD2, against the DNA was made. TRBV21-1 is described as a pseudogene. The CDR3 loop is CASSKGKGSADTQYF. In DNA, the CDR3 is TGTGCCAGCAGCAAAGGGAAGGGTAGCGCAGATACGCAGTATTTT.